These 17 T cell receptor beta chains were all obtained from the same sample, sequenced in a study of shared clonotypes between healthy human individuals. Sequencing was performed with immunoSEQ multiplex PCR; in TCRdb, only in-frame clones are kept and a portion is missing. Of 500,000 to 700,000 clones in the sample, roughly 95% were seen once. CD45RO-negative cells were positively selected for CCR7, leaving out terminally differentiated effector memory CD45RA+ cells. What was sequenced was naive CD8+ T cells sorted from blood. The receptors stem from a woman aged 25 to 39 in good health.

The chain carries TRBV7-9 and TRBJ2-5, with 9 bases aligning to TRBD2. From germline, CDR1 is SEHNR and CDR2 FQNEAQ (reference sequence). J was trimmed by 5 bases and V by 1 base; bases with no gene match: 2. The CDR3 extends over 14 amino acids. The CDR3 bases are TGTGCCAGCAGCTTAGGCGGGAGGGCTGAGACCCAGTACTTC. Protein: CASSLGGRAETQYF.

The genes are TRBV13 and TRBJ2-1; no clear D gene. The ends were cut back, 5 bases at V and 8 bases at J, with 10 bases in the middle. From germline, CDR1 is PRHDT and CDR2 FYEKMQ (reference sequence). This CDR3 is 12 amino acids long. This CDR3 is CASSEMSDEQFF. In nucleotides, the CDR3 is TGTGCCAGCAGCGAGATGTCCGATGAGCAGTTCTTC.

The chain recombines TRBV11-2 with TRBJ1-1; TRBD1 might be the D (5 bases). Germline values: CDR1 SGHAT, CDR2 FQNNGV. This CDR3 comprises 17 residues. Trimming removed 4 bases from V and 0 bases from J, with 18 bases in between. The CDR3 DNA reads TGTGCCAGCAGCTCGATACCGTTCAGGGCCCTGAACACTGAAGCTTTCTTT. This codes for CASSSIPFRALNTEAFF.

The gene calls are TRBV2 and TRBJ2-7, with D perhaps matching TRBD1 or TRBD2 (5 bases each). With 6 bases removed from V and 7 bases from J, the gap between germline ends came to 22 bases. CDR1 SNHLY and CDR2 FYNNEI come from the germline V gene. The CDR3 runs to 15 residues. This chain's CDR3 is CASRLLYGTVREQYF. The DNA of the CDR3 is TGTGCCAGCAGACTCCTTTACGGGACGGTGAGGGAGCAGTACTTC.

The J gene is TRBJ2-7, the V gene TRBV6-5; no clear D gene. Per germline, CDR1 MNHEY and CDR2 SVGAGI. Trimming took off 2 bases at V and 2 bases at J, with 13 bases between the two ends. The CDR3 totals 15 residues. CDR3 bases: TGTGCCAGCAGTTACGGTGGCAGTTTTACCTACGAGCAGTACTTC. Protein product: CASSYGGSFTYEQYF.

The rearrangement joins TRBV5-4 to TRBJ2-7; TRBD1 aligns across 7 bases. This CDR3 contains 14 residues. Per the germline V gene, CDR1 is SGHNT and CDR2 is YYREEE (reference sequence). The V gene end was trimmed by 2 bases and the J gene end by 0 bases; junction bases not matched to a gene: 2. Here the CDR3 reads CASSLEGASYEQYF. The CDR3 DNA is TGTGCCAGCAGCTTAGAGGGGGCCTCCTACGAGCAGTACTTC.

This rearrangement joins TRBV28 to TRBJ2-3, with D possibly matching TRBD2 (6 bases). The CDR3 is 16 residues long. Trimming removed 4 bases from V and 1 base from J, with 15 bases in between. Germline CDR1 and CDR2: MDHEN and SYDVKM. As DNA, the CDR3 is TGTGCCAGCAGTTACCAAGGGCCTAGCGGCACAGATACGCAGTATTTT. Its protein is CASSYQGPSGTDTQYF.

The rearrangement uses TRBV29-1 and TRBJ1-2, with 11 bases lining up with TRBD1. J was trimmed by 8 bases and V by 4 bases; bases with no gene match: 12. The CDR3 runs 15 residues. Looked up from germline, CDR1 is SQVTM and CDR2 is ANQGSEA. This CDR3 reads CSVGGTGGTVGGYTF. CDR3 nucleotides: TGCAGCGTTGGGGGGACAGGGGGAACGGTAGGAGGCTACACCTTC. Using reference TRBV29-1 and TRBJ1-2 for the parts outside the CDR3, the full variable domain is SAVISQKPSRDICQRGTSLTIQCQVDSQVTMMFWYRQQPGQSLTLIATANQGSEATYESGFVIDKFPISRPNLTFSTLTVSNMSPEDSSIYLCSVGGTGGTVGGYTFGSGTRLTVV.

For this clone: Other nucleotide sequences in the sample specify the same CDR3. The V call is TRBV27, the J call TRBJ2-2; no clear D gene. Per germline, CDR1 MNHEY and CDR2 SMNVEV (reference sequence). The CDR3 runs 12 residues. Trimming pared 5 bases from V and 3 bases from J, leaving 4 bases between. CDR3 loop: CASSPDTGELFF. The CDR3 DNA follows: TGTGCCAGCAGTCCGGACACCGGGGAGCTGTTTTTT.

The CDR3 DNA reads TGTGCCAGCAGTTTACCTACAGGGCCCGGCGGTGACACTGAAGCTTTCTTT. Its translation: CASSLPTGPGGDTEAFF. This chain connects TRBV28 to TRBJ1-1; D might be TRBD1 (6 bases). Germline V gene sequence: CDR1 MDHEN, CDR2 SYDVKM. CDR3 length: 17 residues. Trimming shortened V by 2 bases and J by 3 bases, and 19 bases separated the two germline ends.

V is TRBV11-2 and J is TRBJ2-5; no reliable D call. The J call is in doubt because the DNA end fits TRBJ2-7 better. Germline-derived CDR1 and CDR2 are SGHAT and FQNNGV. The CDR3 contains 12 residues. DNA for the CDR3: TGTGCCAGCAGCTACCCTTCGGACGAGCAGTACTTC. Its protein product is CASSYPSDEQYF.

V usage is TRBV27 and J usage is TRBJ2-7; D not resolved. V gave up 5 bases and J gave up 2 bases, with 13 bases separating them. This CDR3 spans 14 amino acids. Germline V gene data show CDR1 as MNHEY and CDR2 as SMNVEV (reference sequence). The CDR3 protein is CASSPTPYAYEQYF. CDR3 DNA sequence: TGTGCCAGCAGTCCGACCCCGTACGCCTACGAGCAGTACTTC.

This chain connects TRBV27 to TRBJ2-7; 9 positions match TRBD1. V shed 5 bases, J shed 3 bases, and the junction held 5 bases outside the gene matches. Germline values: CDR1 MNHEY, CDR2 SMNVEV (reference sequence). The CDR3 runs to 14 residues. This chain's CDR3 is CASSLRTGDYEQYF. CDR3 sequence (DNA): TGTGCCAGCAGTCTAAGGACAGGGGACTACGAGCAGTACTTC.

This clone showed up just once. The chain has TRBV5-1 and TRBJ1-5; perhaps TRBD1 as D (5 bases). The CDR3 runs 14 residues. Germline assignment: CDR1 SGHRS and CDR2 YFSETQ. The ends were cut back, 0 bases at V and 7 bases at J, with 11 bases in the middle. The CDR3 region is CASSLAAGQQPQHF. The CDR3 DNA sequence: TGCGCCAGCAGCTTGGCGGCAGGACAACAGCCCCAGCATTTT.

The chain uses TRBV13 and TRBJ1-3; 9 positions match TRBD1. Germline V gives CDR1 PRHDT, CDR2 FYEKMQ (reference sequence). The junction had 3 bases not matched to a gene; V was cut back by 5 bases and J by 1 base. The CDR3 consists of 15 residues. The CDR3 nucleotides read TGTGCCAGCAGCCCTGGGACAGGGTCTGGAAACACCATATATTTT. Translation gives CASSPGTGSGNTIYF.

The chain has TRBV7-4 and TRBJ1-5; TRBD1 agrees at 7 bases. The ends lost 0 bases at V and 1 base at J; junction bases unmatched: 9. The CDR3 runs to 18 residues. CDR1 is SGHVT, CDR2 SQSDAQ, per germline. CDR3 protein: CASSLAEPTGESNQPQHF. In DNA, the CDR3 is TGTGCCAGCAGCTTAGCCGAACCAACAGGGGAGAGCAATCAGCCCCAGCATTTT.

This rearrangement joins TRBV11-1 to TRBJ2-7, with D possibly TRBD1 on 6 matching bases. The CDR3 totals 18 residues. CDR1 is SGHAT, CDR2 FQDESV, per germline (reference sequence). V was trimmed by 2 bases and J by 3 bases, leaving 23 bases between them. The CDR3 bases are TGTGCCAGCAGCTTATCGAGAGGCACAGGGCGACTAAGCTACGAGCAGTACTTC. Its translation: CASSLSRGTGRLSYEQYF.